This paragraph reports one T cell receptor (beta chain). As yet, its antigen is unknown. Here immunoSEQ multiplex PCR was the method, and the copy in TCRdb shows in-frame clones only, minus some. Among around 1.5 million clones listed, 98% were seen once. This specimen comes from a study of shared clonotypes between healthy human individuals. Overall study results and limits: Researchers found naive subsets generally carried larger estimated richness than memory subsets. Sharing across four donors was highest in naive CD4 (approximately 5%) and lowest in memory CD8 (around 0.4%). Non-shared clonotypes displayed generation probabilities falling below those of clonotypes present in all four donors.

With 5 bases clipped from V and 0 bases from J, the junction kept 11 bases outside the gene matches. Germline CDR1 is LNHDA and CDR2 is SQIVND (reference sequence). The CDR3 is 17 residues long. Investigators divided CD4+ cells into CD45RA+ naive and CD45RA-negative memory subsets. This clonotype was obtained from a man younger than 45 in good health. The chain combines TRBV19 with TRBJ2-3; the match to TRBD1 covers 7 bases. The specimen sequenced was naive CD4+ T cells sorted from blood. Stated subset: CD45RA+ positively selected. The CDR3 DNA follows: TGTGCCAGTAGTTCTAAACAGGGGTGGATTAGCACAGATACGCAGTATTTT. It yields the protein CASSSKQGWISTDTQYF. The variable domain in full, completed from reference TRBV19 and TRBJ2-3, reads DGGITQSPKYLFRKEGQNVTLSCEQNLNHDAMYWYRQDPGQGLRLIYYSQIVNDFQKGDIAEGYSVSREKKESFPLTVTSAQKNPTAFYLCASSSKQGWISTDTQYFGPGTRLTVL.